Sequencing of this T cell receptor beta chain was carried out in a study of shared clonotypes between healthy human individuals. Study-wide findings and caveats: Across subsets, estimated richness was generally greater for naive than for memory populations. The sole specimen, blood, was sampled, and tissue repertoires likely differ. When naive CD4 clonotypes were compared across a few donors, about 4.9% were shared.

Several immunoSEQ plates held equal portions of the genomic DNA taken from each subset. Clones were sequenced by immunoSEQ multiplex PCR, and TCRdb holds only the in-frame ones, with some missing. This table holds roughly 2,000,000 clones, just under 95% found once. With regard to this clone: Its antigen is not known.

Germline V gene lookup returns CDR1 SGDLS and CDR2 YYNGEE. Trimming took off 3 bases at V and 0 bases at J, with 13 bases between the two ends. The CDR3 loop spans 15 amino acids. CD45RO-negative cells were positively selected for CCR7, leaving out terminally differentiated effector memory CD45RA+ cells. The sample taken for sequencing was naive CD8+ T cells sorted from blood. The rearrangement joins TRBV9 to TRBJ2-7; D is tentatively TRBD1 or TRBD2 (6 bases each). This receptor was obtained from a man younger than 35 in good health. The DNA for the CDR3 is TGTGCCAGCAGCGGGGGGGCGATAGACTCCTACGAGCAGTACTTC. It yields the protein CASSGGAIDSYEQYF.